These 5 T cell receptor beta chains were all obtained from the same sample, sequenced in a study of CD8 T cells in Susac syndrome. RNA totalling roughly 0.5 to 1 ug underwent reverse transcription with random hexamers. TCRdb fed the immunoSEQ multiplex PCR reads into MiXCR, producing one record per CDR3 protein. The profile shows 90,000 to 150,000 distinct CDR3 sequences, roughly 93% of them singletons. The source material was CD4+ T cells from PBMCs. The receptors originated from a human donor with multiple sclerosis.

This chain joins TRBV29-1 and TRBJ2-1; TRBD1 might be the D (5 bases). Per germline, CDR1 SQVTM and CDR2 ANQGSEA. CDR3 size: 13 residues. The germline V and J ends were trimmed by 3 bases and 7 bases, with 13 bases remaining between them. The CDR3 coding sequence is TGCAGCGTTGACCCAAGGGGTGAGAATGAGCAGTTCTTC. This codes for CSVDPRGENEQFF.

This clonotype was recorded only once. The chain has TRBV7-9 and TRBJ1-2, with a tentative D call TRBD1 (6 bases). V lost 5 bases and J 0 bases, leaving 19 bases between the germline ends. This CDR3 spans 17 amino acids. Germline loops: CDR1 SEHNR, CDR2 FQNEAQ (reference sequence). CDR3 nucleotides: TGTGCCAGCAGCCCCTTGGGGGGCGGACCACCTAACTATGGCTACACCTTC. It translates to CASSPLGGGPPNYGYTF.

The CDR3 DNA sequence: TGTGCCAGCAGCCACGGACAGGTCTACGAGCAGTACTTC. Protein: CASSHGQVYEQYF. The genes are TRBV7-2 and TRBJ2-7, with 7 bases aligning to TRBD1. Germline V gene sequence: CDR1 SGHTA, CDR2 FQGNSA. With V trimmed by 5 bases and J by 3 bases, 4 bases remained unmatched. The length of the CDR3 is 13 residues.

The chain combines TRBV9 with TRBJ1-1; 7 bases map to TRBD1. Germline V gene sequence: CDR1 SGDLS, CDR2 YYNGEE. This CDR3 is built from 14 residues. Unmatched junction bases numbered 4, after V lost 2 bases and J lost 3 bases. CDR3 sequence: CASSVQGGDTEAFF. DNA for the CDR3: TGTGCCAGCAGCGTCCAGGGGGGTGACACTGAAGCTTTCTTT.

The chain carries TRBV3-1 and TRBJ1-1; D gene uncertain. V was trimmed by 2 bases and J by 1 base, leaving 5 bases between them. The CDR3 loop spans 13 amino acids. The V gene's germline CDR1 is LGHDT and CDR2 YNNKEL (reference sequence). CDR3 in amino acids: CASSQTSNTEAFF. The CDR3 DNA reads TGTGCCAGCAGCCAAACATCGAACACTGAAGCTTTCTTT.